The T cell receptor (beta chain) described here comes from a study of T cell repertoires in cytomegalovirus infection. This clonotype was found a few times. TCRdb analysed the reads with MiXCR anew, one entry per CDR3 protein. This sample yields under 850,000 distinct CDR3 sequences, of which 35% to 45% are seen a single time; around 2.6% belongs to the top ten. V lost 6 bases and J lost 6; bases outside the gene matches: 6. The CDR3 consists of 15 residues. This chain uses TRBV12-3 or TRBV12-4 with TRBJ2-3; 13 positions match TRBD2. This TCR derives from a human donor in good health (CMV status not recorded). Some clones in this sample may be carry-over from other donors' samples. The sequencing sample was made of PBMCs. The CDR3 is CASRRTSGGGDTQYF. CDR3 DNA: TGTGCCAGCAGGCGGACTAGCGGGGGAGGGGATACGCAGTATTTT.